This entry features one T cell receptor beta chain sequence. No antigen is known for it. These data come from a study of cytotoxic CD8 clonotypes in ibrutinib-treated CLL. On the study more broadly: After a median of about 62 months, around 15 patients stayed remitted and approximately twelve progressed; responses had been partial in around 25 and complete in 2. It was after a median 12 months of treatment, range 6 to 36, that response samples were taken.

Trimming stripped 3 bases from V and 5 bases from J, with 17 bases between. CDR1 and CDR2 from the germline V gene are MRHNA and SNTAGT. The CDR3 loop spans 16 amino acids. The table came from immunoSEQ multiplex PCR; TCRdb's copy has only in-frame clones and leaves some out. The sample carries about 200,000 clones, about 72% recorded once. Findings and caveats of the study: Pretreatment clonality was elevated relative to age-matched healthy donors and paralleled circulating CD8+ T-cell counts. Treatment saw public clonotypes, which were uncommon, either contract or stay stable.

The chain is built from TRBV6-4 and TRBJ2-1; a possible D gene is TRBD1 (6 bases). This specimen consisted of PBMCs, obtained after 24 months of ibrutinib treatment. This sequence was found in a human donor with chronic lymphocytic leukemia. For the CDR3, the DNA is TGTGCCAGCAGTGAAACAACAGGGTCCTATAACAATGAGCAGTTCTTC. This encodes CASSETTGSYNNEQFF.